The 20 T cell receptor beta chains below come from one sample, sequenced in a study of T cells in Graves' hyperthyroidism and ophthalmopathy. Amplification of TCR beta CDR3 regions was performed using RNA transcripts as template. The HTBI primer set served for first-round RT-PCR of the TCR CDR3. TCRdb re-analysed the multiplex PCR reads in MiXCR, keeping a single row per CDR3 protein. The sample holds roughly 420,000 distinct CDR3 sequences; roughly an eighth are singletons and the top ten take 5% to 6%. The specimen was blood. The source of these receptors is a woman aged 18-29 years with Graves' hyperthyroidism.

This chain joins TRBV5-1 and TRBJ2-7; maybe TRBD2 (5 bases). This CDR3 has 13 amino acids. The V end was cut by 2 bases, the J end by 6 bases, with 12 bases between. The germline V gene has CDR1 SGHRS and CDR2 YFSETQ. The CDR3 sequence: CASSFGEGREQYF. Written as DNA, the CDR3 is TGCGCCAGCAGCTTCGGAGAGGGCCGCGAGCAGTACTTC. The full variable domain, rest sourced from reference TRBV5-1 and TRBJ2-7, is KAGVTQTPRYLIKTRGQQVTLSCSPISGHRSVSWYQQTPGQGLQFLFEYFSETQRNKGNFPGRFSGRQFSNSRSEMNVSTLELGDSALYLCASSFGEGREQYFGPGTRLTVT.

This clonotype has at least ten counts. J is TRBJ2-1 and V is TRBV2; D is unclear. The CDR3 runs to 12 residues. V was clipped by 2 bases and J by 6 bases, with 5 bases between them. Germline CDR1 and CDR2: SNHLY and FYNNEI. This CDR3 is CASSEQPNEQFF. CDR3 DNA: TGTGCCAGCAGTGAACAGCCCAATGAGCAGTTCTTC.

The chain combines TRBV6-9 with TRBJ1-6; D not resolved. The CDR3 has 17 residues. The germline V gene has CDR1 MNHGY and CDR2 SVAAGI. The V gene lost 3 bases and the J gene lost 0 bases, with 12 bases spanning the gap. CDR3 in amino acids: CASSYGDGSSYNSPLHF. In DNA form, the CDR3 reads TGTGCCAGCAGTTACGGTGACGGTAGCTCCTATAATTCACCCCTCCACTTT.

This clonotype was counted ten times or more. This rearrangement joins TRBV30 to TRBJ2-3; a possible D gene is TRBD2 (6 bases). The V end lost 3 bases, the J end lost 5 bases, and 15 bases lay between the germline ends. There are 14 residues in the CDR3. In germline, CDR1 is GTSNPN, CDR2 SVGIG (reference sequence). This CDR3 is CAWSSSGAGDTQYF. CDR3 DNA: TGTGCCTGGAGCTCGTCGGGAGCGGGAGATACGCAGTATTTT.

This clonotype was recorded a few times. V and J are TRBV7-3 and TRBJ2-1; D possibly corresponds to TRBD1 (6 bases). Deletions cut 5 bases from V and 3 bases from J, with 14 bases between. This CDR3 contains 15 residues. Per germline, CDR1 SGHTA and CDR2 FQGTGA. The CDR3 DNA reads TGTGCCAGCAGCCAAACAGGGATGTACTACAATGAGCAGTTCTTC. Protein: CASSQTGMYYNEQFF.

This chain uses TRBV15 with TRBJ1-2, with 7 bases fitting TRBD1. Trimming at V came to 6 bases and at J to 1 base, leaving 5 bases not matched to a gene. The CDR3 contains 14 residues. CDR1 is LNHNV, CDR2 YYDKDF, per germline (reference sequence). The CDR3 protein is CATSDREFNYGYTF. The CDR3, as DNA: TGTGCCACCAGTGACAGGGAATTTAACTATGGCTACACCTTC.

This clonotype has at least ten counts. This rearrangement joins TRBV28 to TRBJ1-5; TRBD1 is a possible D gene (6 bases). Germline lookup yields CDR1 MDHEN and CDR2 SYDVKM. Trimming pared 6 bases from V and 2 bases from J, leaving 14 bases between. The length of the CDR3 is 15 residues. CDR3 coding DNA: TGTGCCAGCAGCCCCTGGGGGCGCGGCAATCAGCCCCAGCATTTT. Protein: CASSPWGRGNQPQHF.

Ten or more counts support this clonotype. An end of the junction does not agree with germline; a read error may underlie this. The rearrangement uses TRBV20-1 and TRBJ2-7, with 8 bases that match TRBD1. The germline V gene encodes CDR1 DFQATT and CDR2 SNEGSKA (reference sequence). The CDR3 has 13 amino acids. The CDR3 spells CSLAAGGSHEQYF. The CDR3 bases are TGCAGTTTGGCGGCAGGGGGCTCCCACGAGCAGTACTTC.

The CDR3 spells CASSQITGGYGYTF. The CDR3 DNA sequence: TGTGCCAGCAGCCAAATCACAGGGGGATATGGCTACACCTTC. This chain joins TRBV3-1 and TRBJ1-2; 8 nucleotides line up with TRBD1. The CDR3 contains 14 residues. The junction had 4 bases not matched to a gene; V was cut back by 2 bases and J by 5 bases. Germline lookup yields CDR1 LGHDT and CDR2 YNNKEL (reference sequence).

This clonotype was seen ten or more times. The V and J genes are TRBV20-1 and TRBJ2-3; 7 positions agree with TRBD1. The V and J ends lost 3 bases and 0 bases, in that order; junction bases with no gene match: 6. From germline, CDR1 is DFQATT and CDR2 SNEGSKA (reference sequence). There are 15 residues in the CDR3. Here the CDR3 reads CSASQLTGSTDTQYF. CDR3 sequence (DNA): TGCAGTGCTAGTCAGCTGACAGGGAGCACAGATACGCAGTATTTT.

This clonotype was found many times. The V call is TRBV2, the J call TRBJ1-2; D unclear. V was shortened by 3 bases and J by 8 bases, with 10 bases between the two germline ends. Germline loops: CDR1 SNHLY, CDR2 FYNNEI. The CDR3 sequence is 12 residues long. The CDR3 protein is CASSDHSPGYTF. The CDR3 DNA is TGTGCCAGCAGTGATCACTCACCCGGCTACACCTTC.

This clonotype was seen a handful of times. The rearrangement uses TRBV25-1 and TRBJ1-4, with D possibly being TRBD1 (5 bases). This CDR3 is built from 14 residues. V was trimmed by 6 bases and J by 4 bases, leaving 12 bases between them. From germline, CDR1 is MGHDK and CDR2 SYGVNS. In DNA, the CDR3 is TGTGCCAGCAGGGGGGGACGGATTAATGAAAAACTGTTTTTT. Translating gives CASRGGRINEKLFF.

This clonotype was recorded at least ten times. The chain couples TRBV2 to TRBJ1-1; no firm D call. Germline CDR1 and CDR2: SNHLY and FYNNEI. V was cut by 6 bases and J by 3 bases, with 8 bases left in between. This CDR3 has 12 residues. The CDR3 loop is CASRGGYTEAFF. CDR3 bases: TGTGCCAGCAGGGGCGGTTACACTGAAGCTTTCTTT.

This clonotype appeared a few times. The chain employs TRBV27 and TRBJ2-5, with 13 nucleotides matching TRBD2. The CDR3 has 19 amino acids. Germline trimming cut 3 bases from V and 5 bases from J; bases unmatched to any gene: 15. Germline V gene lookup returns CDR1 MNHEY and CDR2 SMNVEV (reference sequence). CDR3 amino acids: CASSFVGLAGPSGRETQYF. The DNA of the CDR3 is TGTGCCAGCAGTTTCGTGGGACTAGCGGGGCCAAGTGGTAGGGAGACCCAGTACTTC.

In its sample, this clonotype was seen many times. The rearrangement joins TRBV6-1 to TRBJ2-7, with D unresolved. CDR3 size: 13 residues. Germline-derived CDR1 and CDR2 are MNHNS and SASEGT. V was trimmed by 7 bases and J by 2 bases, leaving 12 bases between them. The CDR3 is CASTPADAYEQYF. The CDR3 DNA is TGTGCCAGCACCCCGGCTGATGCCTACGAGCAGTACTTC.

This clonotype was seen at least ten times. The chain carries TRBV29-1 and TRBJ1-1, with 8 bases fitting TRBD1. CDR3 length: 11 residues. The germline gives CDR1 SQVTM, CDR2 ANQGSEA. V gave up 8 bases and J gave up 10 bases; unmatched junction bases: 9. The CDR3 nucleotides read TGCAGCTTTCGGACAGGGACGAGAGCTTTCTTT. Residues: CSFRTGTRAFF.

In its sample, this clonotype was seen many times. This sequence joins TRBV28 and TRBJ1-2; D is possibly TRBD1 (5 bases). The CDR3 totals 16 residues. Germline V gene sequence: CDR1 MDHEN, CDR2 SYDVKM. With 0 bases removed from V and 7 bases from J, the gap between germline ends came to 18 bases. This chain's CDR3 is CASSLWRMGQGGGYTF. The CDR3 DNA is TGTGCCAGCAGTTTATGGAGGATGGGGCAGGGCGGTGGCTACACCTTC.

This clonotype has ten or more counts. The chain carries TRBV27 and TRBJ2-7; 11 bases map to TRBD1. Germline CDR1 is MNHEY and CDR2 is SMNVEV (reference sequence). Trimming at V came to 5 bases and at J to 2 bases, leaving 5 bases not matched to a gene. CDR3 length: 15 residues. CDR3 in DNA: TGTGCCAGCAGTCATCCGGGACAGGGGGCCTACGAGCAGTACTTC. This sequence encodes CASSHPGQGAYEQYF.

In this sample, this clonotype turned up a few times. The CDR3 loop is CASSVGLASSYEQYF. The CDR3 nucleotides read TGTGCCAGCAGCGTAGGACTAGCGAGCTCCTACGAGCAGTACTTC. The rearrangement uses TRBV9 and TRBJ2-7; TRBD2 agrees at 8 bases. V lost 0 bases, J lost 0 bases, and 2 bases stayed unmatched. This CDR3 has 15 amino acids. Germline CDR1 SGDLS, CDR2 YYNGEE.

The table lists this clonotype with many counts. CDR3: CSARPSGAVVMEQFF. CDR3 bases: TGCAGTGCTAGACCCTCGGGGGCTGTGGTCATGGAGCAGTTCTTC. The chain joins TRBV20-1 to TRBJ2-1; D tentatively fits TRBD1 or TRBD2 (6 bases each). This CDR3 has 15 amino acids. V was clipped by 2 bases and J by 10 bases, with 21 bases between them. Germline-derived CDR1 and CDR2 are DFQATT and SNEGSKA (reference sequence).